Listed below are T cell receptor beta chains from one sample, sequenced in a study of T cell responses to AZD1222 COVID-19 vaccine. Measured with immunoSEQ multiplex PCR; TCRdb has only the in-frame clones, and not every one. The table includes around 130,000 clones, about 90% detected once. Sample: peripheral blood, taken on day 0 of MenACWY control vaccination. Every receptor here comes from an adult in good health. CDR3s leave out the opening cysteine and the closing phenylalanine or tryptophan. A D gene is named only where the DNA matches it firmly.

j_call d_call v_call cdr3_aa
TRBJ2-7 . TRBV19 ASSILPGEIGSEQY
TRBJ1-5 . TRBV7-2 ASSSPWSREPQH
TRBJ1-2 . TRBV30 AWTNGRLSYGYT
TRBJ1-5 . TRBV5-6 ASSLASGVGNQPQH
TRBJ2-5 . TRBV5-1 ASNLQGQGETQY
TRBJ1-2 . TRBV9 ASSVGSELGGYT
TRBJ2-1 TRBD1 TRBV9 ASSSRGTGWVNEQF
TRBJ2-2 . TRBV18 ASSSIGLASNTGELF
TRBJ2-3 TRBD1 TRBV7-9 ASSYGTGLIDTQY
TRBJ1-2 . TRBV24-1 ATSDLRSGSYGYT
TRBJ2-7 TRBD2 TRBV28 ASSFSSGRGFDYEQY
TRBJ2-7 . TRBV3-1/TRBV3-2 ASSQVRIPSHEQY
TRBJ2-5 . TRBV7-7 ASSPDMRETQY
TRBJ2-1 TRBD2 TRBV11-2 ASSLTSGYNEQF
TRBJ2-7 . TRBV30 AWSWESDSYEQY
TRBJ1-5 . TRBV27 ASRPRQTIDSNQPQH
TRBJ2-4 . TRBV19 ASSPPDRAAKNIQY
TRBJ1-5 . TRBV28 ASSLGGAGNQPQH
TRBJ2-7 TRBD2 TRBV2 ASSGRAGTSGTYEQY
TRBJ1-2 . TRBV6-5 ASSPDSTNYGYT
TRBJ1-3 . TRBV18 ASSPQGIRSGNTIY
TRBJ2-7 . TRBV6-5 ASSYSSTTVRYEQY
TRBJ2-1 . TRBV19 ASTGRSNEQF
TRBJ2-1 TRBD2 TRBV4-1 ASSQGRLREAYNEQF
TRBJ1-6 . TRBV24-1 ATSGETSNSPLH
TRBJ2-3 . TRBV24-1 ATSEGPPSPPDTQY